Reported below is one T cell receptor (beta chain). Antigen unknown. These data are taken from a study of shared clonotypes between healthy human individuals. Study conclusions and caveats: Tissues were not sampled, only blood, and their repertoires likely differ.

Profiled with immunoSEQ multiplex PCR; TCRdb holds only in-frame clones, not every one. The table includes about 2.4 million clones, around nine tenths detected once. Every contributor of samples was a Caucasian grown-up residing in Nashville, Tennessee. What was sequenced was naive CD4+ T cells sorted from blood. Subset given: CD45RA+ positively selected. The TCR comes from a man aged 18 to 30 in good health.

The DNA of the CDR3 is TGCGCCAGCAGCCAACCCGGGACTTTTAATGAGCAGTTCTTC. Translation gives CASSQPGTFNEQFF. The V call is TRBV4-3, the J call TRBJ2-1; D may be TRBD2 (6 bases). V dropped 2 bases and J dropped 7 bases, with 12 bases sitting between them. Germline V gene sequence: CDR1 LGHNA, CDR2 YSLEER. CDR3 length equals 14 residues.